These 19 T cell receptor beta chains share one sample of origin, sequenced in a study of metastatic and nonmetastatic thyroid tumors. None of the patients had undergone any treatment ahead of thyroid surgery. TCRdb re-clonotyped the PCR reads via MiXCR. This sample yields over 45,000 clones, of which approximately 26% are seen a single time; over 3% belongs to the top ten. Source material: blood. These receptors were taken from a male donor with papillary thyroid cancer or a benign thyroid nodule (not recorded which). Some clones in this sample may be carry-over from other donors' samples.

This clone was found many times. This rearrangement joins TRBV4-1 to TRBJ2-3, with D hard to call. Germline CDR1 is MGHRA and CDR2 is YSYEKL. Trimming stripped 5 bases from V and 2 bases from J, with 14 bases between. The CDR3 length is 15 residues. The chain's CDR3 is CASSTRPDLTDTQYF. CDR3 coding DNA: TGCGCCAGCAGCACGCGTCCGGATCTCACAGATACGCAGTATTTT.

The chain links TRBV6-1 to TRBJ1-6; 7 positions match TRBD1. Germline V gene sequence: CDR1 MNHNS, CDR2 SASEGT. The CDR3 runs to 15 residues. The V segment lost 6 bases and the J segment 9 bases; nucleotides outside the gene matches: 11. The CDR3, as DNA: TGTGCCAGCAGACGGAGTGGGACAGTGGTTTCACCCCTCCACTTT. This codes for CASRRSGTVVSPLHF.

J is TRBJ2-2 and V is TRBV20-1, with unresolved D. This CDR3 region has 14 residues. V lost 0 bases to trimming and J lost 2 bases, with 7 bases between them. CDR1 and CDR2 (germline): DFQATT, SNEGSKA (reference sequence). The CDR3 DNA reads as TGCAGTGCTAGAGATTTTGGCAACACCGGGGAGCTGTTTTTT. Translation gives CSARDFGNTGELFF.

This chain joins TRBV5-1 and TRBJ2-7; the D is unclear. The V gene's germline CDR1 is SGHRS and CDR2 YFSETQ. The length of the CDR3 is 13 residues. V gave up 5 bases and J gave up 7 bases, with 16 bases separating them. CDR3 nucleotide sequence: TGCGCCAGCAGATCAGGCCAGGCTAGGGAGCAGTACTTC. This translates into CASRSGQAREQYF.

Only one count was recorded for this clone. This sequence joins TRBV7-6 and TRBJ2-2, with 8 bases identical to TRBD1. V lost 1 base and J lost 6; bases outside the gene matches: 1. The CDR3 loop spans 14 amino acids. CDR1 and CDR2 from the germline V gene are SGHVS and FNYEAQ. This CDR3 is CASSLETGAGELFF. The CDR3 DNA follows: TGTGCCAGCAGCTTAGAGACAGGGGCCGGGGAGCTGTTTTTT.

The chain combines TRBV3-1 with TRBJ1-2; D might be TRBD1 (6 bases). This CDR3 comprises 14 residues. V was shortened by 4 bases and J by 4 bases, with 13 bases between the two germline ends. Per germline, CDR1 LGHDT and CDR2 YNNKEL (reference sequence). The CDR3 spells CASSLQGYRYGYTF. The CDR3 DNA sequence: TGTGCCAGCAGCCTACAGGGTTATCGCTATGGCTACACCTTC.

This clone was recorded many times. The V gene is TRBV2, the J gene TRBJ2-7; TRBD2 aligns across 8 bases. V dropped 11 bases and J dropped 5; count of bases not matched to a gene: 8. This CDR3 has 12 residues. In germline, CDR1 is SNHLY, CDR2 FYNNEI. The CDR3 nucleotides read TGTGCCGGTCAAGCGGGAGAACACGAGCAGTACTTC. Protein: CAGQAGEHEQYF. Together with reference TRBV2 and TRBJ2-7, the CDR3 gives the full variable domain: EPEVTQTPSHQVTQMGQEVILRCVPISNHLYFYWYRQILGQKVEFLVSFYNNEISEKSEIFDDQFSVERPDGSNFTLKIRSTKLEDSAMYFCAGQAGEHEQYFGPGTRLTVT.

In this sample, this clone turned up many times. Distinct nucleotide sequences in the sample also encode this CDR3. CDR3 nucleotides: TGTGCCAGCACCCGCGTTGTGCCGGATGGAGCTTTCTTT. Its protein product is CASTRVVPDGAFF. The J gene is TRBJ1-1, the V gene TRBV2; D gene ambiguous. The length of the CDR3 is 13 residues. Germline V CDR1 and CDR2: SNHLY, FYNNEI. The V end lost 7 bases, the J end lost 10 bases, and 19 bases lay between the germline ends.

This chain links TRBV6-6 with TRBJ1-2; TRBD1 agrees at 7 bases. The CDR3 spans 16 residues. Trimming took 0 bases from V and 8 from J; bases not matched to a gene: 12. The germline V gene encodes CDR1 MNHNY and CDR2 SVGAGI (reference sequence). CDR3 sequence: CASSYSRQGPTIGYTF. CDR3 sequence (DNA): TGTGCCAGCAGTTACTCTAGACAGGGACCGACTATCGGCTACACCTTC.

This clone has a handful of counts. This chain links TRBV28 with TRBJ1-6; maybe TRBD1 (6 bases). The V gene's germline CDR1 is MDHEN and CDR2 SYDVKM. The CDR3 runs 14 residues. V dropped 10 bases and J dropped 5 bases, with 15 bases sitting between them. CDR3: CAIGGRMNNSPLHF. DNA for the CDR3: TGTGCCATCGGGGGCAGGATGAATAATTCACCCCTCCACTTT.

Concerning this clone: Just one base apart from a much larger clone, this may be a read error. The V call is TRBV5-1, the J call TRBJ2-5; 11 bases line up with TRBD1. The CDR3 totals 15 residues. Looked up from germline, CDR1 is SGHRS and CDR2 is YFSETQ. CDR3 in DNA: TGTGCCAGCAGCGGGGGGACAGGGGGTGCAGATACCCAGTACTTC. Encoded protein: CASSGGTGGADTQYF.

Ten or more counts support this clone. The chain carries TRBV10-2 and TRBJ2-1, with no clear D. From germline, CDR1 is WSHSY and CDR2 SAAADI. The CDR3 spans 15 residues. The V and J ends lost 0 bases and 0 bases respectively, with 6 bases between them. CDR3 loop: CASSESPYSYNEQFF. DNA for the CDR3: TGCGCCAGCAGTGAGTCTCCATACTCCTACAATGAGCAGTTCTTC.

Only a few counts were recorded for this clone. The chain joins TRBV28 to TRBJ1-5, with 7 nucleotides matching TRBD1. Germline trimming cut 6 bases from V and 2 bases from J; bases unmatched to any gene: 7. Looked up from germline, CDR1 is MDHEN and CDR2 is SYDVKM. This CDR3 is 15 amino acids long. The CDR3 region is CASRGQPNGNQPQHF. The CDR3 nucleotides read TGTGCCAGCAGGGGACAGCCCAATGGCAATCAGCCCCAGCATTTT.

This clone was detected ten times or more. The V and J genes are TRBV2 and TRBJ2-7, with 7 bases fitting TRBD2. The CDR3 totals 12 residues. With 6 bases clipped from V and 3 bases from J, the junction kept 2 bases outside the gene matches. Germline V gives CDR1 SNHLY, CDR2 FYNNEI. In DNA form, the CDR3 reads TGTGCCAGCAGAGTAGCGGGCTACGAGCAGTACTTC. Translating gives CASRVAGYEQYF.

There are many counts of this clone. The CDR3 nucleotides are TGCAGCGGGGGGACAGGGGAAGGGTTCGAGCAGTACTTC. Translating it yields CSGGTGEGFEQYF. The gene calls are TRBV29-1 and TRBJ2-7; TRBD1 aligns across 10 bases. Germline V gene lookup returns CDR1 SQVTM and CDR2 ANQGSEA. The CDR3 covers 13 residues. Trimming cost V 7 bases and J 6 bases; bases outside gene matches: 9.

This clone was observed a few times. With a much larger clone just one base away, this may be a read error. In DNA form, the CDR3 reads TGTGCCAGCAACTCGACAGGGGGCACAGATACGCAGTATTTT. Translated, it gives CASNSTGGTDTQYF. The chain joins TRBV7-2 to TRBJ2-3; 8 bases are shared with TRBD1. The CDR3 runs to 14 residues. The trim removed 7 bases at V and 1 base at J, leaving 4 bases unmatched. Per germline, CDR1 SGHTA and CDR2 FQGNSA.

This clone has more than one count but fewer than ten. V usage is TRBV27 and J usage is TRBJ2-7; 10 bases agree with TRBD2. Trimming at V came to 5 bases and at J to 0 bases, leaving 1 base not matched to a gene. Germline V lookup: CDR1 MNHEY, CDR2 SMNVEV (reference sequence). The CDR3 consists of 14 residues. The CDR3 region has the DNA TGTGCCAGCAGTACTAGCGGGATCTCCTACGAGCAGTACTTC. As protein: CASSTSGISYEQYF.

This clone was picked up many times. The rearrangement uses TRBV12-3 or TRBV12-4 and TRBJ1-2; D remains unclear. V was pared by 5 bases and J by 6 bases, with 7 bases between. This CDR3 is built from 11 residues. The CDR3 spells CASSLWDGYTF. In DNA, the CDR3 is TGTGCCAGCAGTCTCTGGGATGGCTACACCTTC.

This clone has at least ten counts. The J gene is TRBJ1-1, the V gene TRBV9; TRBD1 matches 7 bases. Germline trimming cut 4 bases from V and 0 bases from J; bases unmatched to any gene: 12. The CDR3 is made up of 17 amino acids. Germline-derived CDR1 and CDR2 are SGDLS and YYNGEE. CDR3 amino acids: CASSPYQGGTLNTEAFF. The CDR3 nucleotides are TGTGCCAGCAGCCCTTATCAGGGGGGGACTTTGAACACTGAAGCTTTCTTT.